This T cell receptor (beta chain) was sequenced in a study of T cells in tumors after PD-1 blockade. On the study more broadly: Excluded were patients with checkpoint blockade, immunosuppressants, or radiotherapy or other anti-cancer therapy within 4 weeks. Some patients also took daily vismodegib 150 mg during anti-PD-1 treatment.

A remark on this clone: The antigen is undetermined.

Data came from immunoSEQ multiplex PCR; TCRdb stores just in-frame clones and leaves some out. The sample has fewer than 7,000 clones, 65% to 80% seen once. Study-wide results and caveats: Expanded exhausted CD8+ clones after therapy were mostly novel clonotypes.

Sequenced here: tumor tissue, sampled before anti-PD-1 treatment. The sequence came from a human donor with basal cell carcinoma.

Here the CDR3 DNA reads TGTGCCAGCAGCGTAGGGGGAGGGGGAACTGAAGCTTTCTTT. This encodes CASSVGGGGTEAFF. This chain joins TRBV11-3 and TRBJ1-1, with D possibly matching TRBD1 (6 bases). Per germline, CDR1 SGHNT and CDR2 YENEEA. The CDR3 has 14 residues. With 5 bases removed from V and 5 bases from J, the gap between germline ends came to 15 bases.